The subject of this entry is one TCR beta chain. The table lists this clonotype with a few counts. Its antigen target is currently unknown. No per-base quality is available; no much larger clone lies one base away. Every donor in the study was a healthy Caucasian. Three pairs of female monozygotic twins, all aged roughly 18 to 29 years, were included in the twin cohort. RNA for TCR libraries was isolated from peripheral blood mononuclear cells. Library preparation was by 5' RACE. The instrument was an Illumina HiSeq 2000. A universal primer binding site was introduced by template switching, and a unique molecular identifier was present in the final cDNA, enabling accurate counting of TCR cDNA molecules. Specific primers in the conserved constant-segment region were used to synthesize first-strand cDNA for TCR alpha and beta chains. To control for contamination, each cDNA library was double barcoded with a SMART-Mk sample barcode plus Illumina barcodes. TruSeq adapter sequences, together with Illumina sample barcodes, were added in two successive PCR steps. Sequencing of the TCR alpha and beta cDNA libraries was done on the Illumina HiSeq platform using custom primers. The original pipeline was this. MiGEC processed the raw reads to extract unique molecular identifiers, while MiXCR was used to determine the CDR3 positions. Recombination models were inferred per individual with the repgenHMM and IGoR tools using an EM algorithm. The analysis of shared clonotypes was done with the tcR package in R, with sharing normalized by the product of cloneset sizes. To study raw recombination without the effects of thymic and clonal selection, out-of-frame nonproductive sequences were analyzed. Starting from the raw public reads, TCRdb applied fastp trimming at Q25, assembled clones with MiXCR and retained in-frame beta chains. Every distinct CDR3 protein forms one entry, paired with its most common genes and DNA. These V and J calls originate from TCRdb's pipeline instead of the authors' own analysis. The sample includes hundreds of thousands of distinct CDR3 sequences, with roughly 20% observed a single time. Clones ranked in the top ten supply approximately 14% of the sample.

This specimen comes from a study of identical twins listed by TCRdb under 2016. Regarding the research as a whole: To test whether fetal clonotypes persist, the study used deep sequencing on TCR alpha and beta repertoires from monozygotic twins, unrelated adults of various ages, and cord blood. To rule out contamination, replicate twin experiments were performed at different times with different library preparation protocols.

Sequences MNHNS (CDR1) and SASEGT (CDR2) are obtained from the germline V gene. V trim: 6 bases; J trim: 8 bases; unmatched bases: 8. Spanning cysteine to phenylalanine, the CDR3 consists of 13 amino acids. Only CDR3 DNA remains: 39 bases, in frame from the first base. The study at large found these results: In monozygotic twins, recombination models systematically underestimated out-of-frame TCR alpha sharing, but the models matched the sharing seen between unrelated individuals. Invariant T cells such as MAIT and iNKT could partly confound zero-insertion analyses, although diverse VJ usage argued against such confounding for most clonotypes. Out-of-frame TCR alpha sequences shared between twins showed an excess of low generation-probability sequences compared with coincidental sharing between unrelated individuals. Abundant cord blood beta clonotypes carried fewer insertions; young adult naive repertoires showed a weaker similar trend, while memory repertoires showed none. In beta out-of-frame sequences, excess twin sharing was weaker, because having fewer shared sequences lowered the signal-to-noise ratio. Conclusions relied on cross-sectional statistical analysis, since the same donors could not be followed over many years.

These records were also assigned to another study, of T cells expressing NK-cell markers. The second study reports: Three sorted T-cell subsets (CD3+CD56+NKG2C+, CD3+CD56+NKG2C- and CD3+CD56-NKG2C+) from seven to nine donors had their TCR beta-chain repertoires profiled. Most of the eight sequenced donors were HCMV-seropositive and one was HCMV-seronegative. To restrict sorting to alphabetaTCR-expressing T cells, an anti-gammadeltaTCR antibody was added in several experiments. For six donors, the dominant CD3+CD56+NKG2C+ clonotypes were among the top 10 CD8+ clonotypes and accounted for roughly 1.0-8% of CD8+ T cells. Those dominant clonotypes were again the most abundant among CD3+CD56-NKG2C+ cells in four donors, at roughly 25-65%. Whether the expanded NKG2C-expressing T cell clones were specific for HCMV antigens was left unclear. All eight donors whose samples were sequenced were randomly selected healthy volunteers, three of them men and five women. HCMV-specific IgG was detected in serum with a commercial ELISA kit to determine HCMV serostatus. For more than 5 donors, unsorted PBMC were also used to sequence bulk peripheral blood T-cell repertoires. MIGEC was used to demultiplex reads and group reads by UMI, and MiTCR was used to assemble and quantify clonotypes. To exclude erroneous sequences, only TCR cDNA sequences supported by at least two reads were retained. The tcR package was used for downstream repertoire analysis, and clonotypes were matched between fractions using CDR3 nucleotide sequence together with V segment. VDJmatch was used to annotate antigen specificity against VDJdb, with one amino acid substitution allowed in CDR3.

Recombination linked TRBV6-1 to TRBJ2-7; TRBD1 aligns with 9 central bases. This TCR came from a woman between 18 and 29 years old in good health. The sequencing input was PBMCs. The nucleotide sequence is given as TGTGCCAGCAGGGGGACAGGGTTTTACAAGCAGTACTTC. Its protein is CASRGTGFYKQYF.